There are a few counts of the clone carrying this T cell receptor (beta chain). This entry is derived from a study of control samples from healthy donors and cancer patients. Trimming shortened V by 3 bases and J by 2 bases, and 7 bases separated the two germline ends. The CDR3 has 13 amino acids. Germline V gene data show CDR1 as LNHDA and CDR2 as SQIVND (reference sequence). Here immunoSEQ multiplex PCR was the method, and the copy in TCRdb shows in-frame clones only, minus some. The sample contains under 100,000 clones, about 88% of which appear only once. Sequencing was done on a sample of PBMCs. V is TRBV19 and J is TRBJ1-2, with unresolved D. The receptor was derived from a woman aged 50 to 60 with colorectal cancer. CDR3 nucleotides: TGTGCCAGTAGTATCAACAAGAACTATGGCTACACCTTC. This encodes CASSINKNYGYTF.